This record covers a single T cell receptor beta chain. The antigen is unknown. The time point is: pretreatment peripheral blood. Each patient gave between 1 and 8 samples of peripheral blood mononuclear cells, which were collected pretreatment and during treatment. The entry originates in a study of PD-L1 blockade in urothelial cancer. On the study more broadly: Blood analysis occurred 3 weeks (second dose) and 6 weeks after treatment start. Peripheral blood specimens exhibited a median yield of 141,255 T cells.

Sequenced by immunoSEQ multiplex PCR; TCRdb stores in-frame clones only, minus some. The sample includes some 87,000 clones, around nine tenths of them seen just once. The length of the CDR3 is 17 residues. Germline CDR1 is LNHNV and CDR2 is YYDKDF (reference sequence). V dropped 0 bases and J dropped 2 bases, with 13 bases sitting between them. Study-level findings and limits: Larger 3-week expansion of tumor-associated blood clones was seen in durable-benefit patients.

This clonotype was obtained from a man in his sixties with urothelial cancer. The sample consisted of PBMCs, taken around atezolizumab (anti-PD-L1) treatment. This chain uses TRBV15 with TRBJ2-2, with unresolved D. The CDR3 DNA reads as TGTGCCACCAGCAGAGATCTTAGTAGAATCAACACCGGGGAGCTGTTTTTT. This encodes CATSRDLSRINTGELFF.